These T cell receptor beta chains were read from a single sample in a study of blood T cell repertoires in COVID-19. The protocol was immunoSEQ multiplex PCR, while the TCRdb copy is restricted to in-frame clones and leaves out a portion. The sample has 13,000 or so clones, less than 90% seen once; the top ten hold roughly 51%. Sequencing was performed on peripheral blood. All receptors come from a man older than 75 with acute or convalescent COVID-19. The conserved cysteine and the conserved F or W are not part of the CDR3 here. The order of the fields is V gene, J gene, CDR3 protein.

V gene: TRBV5-6; J gene: TRBJ2-2; CDR3 protein: ASSLGQGTGELF
V gene: TRBV10-2; J gene: TRBJ2-3; CDR3 protein: ASSEPRTSGRADTQY
V gene: TRBV14; J gene: TRBJ1-1; CDR3 protein: ASSQEVRLNMNTEAF
V gene: TRBV9; J gene: TRBJ2-7; CDR3 protein: ASSRTRGAYEQY
V gene: TRBV19; J gene: TRBJ1-2; CDR3 protein: ASTRGQPSYGYT
V gene: TRBV27; J gene: TRBJ1-2; CDR3 protein: ASSSGTGYYGYT
V gene: TRBV19; J gene: TRBJ1-5; CDR3 protein: ASSIPQNSNQPQH
V gene: TRBV9; J gene: TRBJ1-2; CDR3 protein: ASRDLTGGGYT
V gene: TRBV13; J gene: TRBJ2-7; CDR3 protein: ASSLGDSSYEQY
V gene: TRBV19; J gene: TRBJ2-1; CDR3 protein: ASRAGAYNEQF
V gene: TRBV6-1; J gene: TRBJ2-7; CDR3 protein: ASSEAWTTPLYEQY
V gene: TRBV4-2; J gene: TRBJ2-7; CDR3 protein: ASSQDDGSGAYEQY
V gene: TRBV6-5; J gene: TRBJ1-2; CDR3 protein: ASSTTGGRGYT
V gene: TRBV2; J gene: TRBJ2-5; CDR3 protein: ASSPKPSGETQY
V gene: TRBV10-1; J gene: TRBJ1-1; CDR3 protein: AIYPGDTEAF
V gene: TRBV19; J gene: TRBJ2-7; CDR3 protein: ASSLSTSGGYEQY
V gene: TRBV5-1; J gene: TRBJ2-2; CDR3 protein: ASSLGGDAYELF
V gene: TRBV5-1; J gene: TRBJ2-2; CDR3 protein: ATREGTNTGELF
V gene: TRBV4-1; J gene: TRBJ1-3; CDR3 protein: ASSVSAPGQGTGNTIY
V gene: TRBV6-5; J gene: TRBJ1-1; CDR3 protein: ASSYKGRTEAF
V gene: TRBV19; J gene: TRBJ2-5; CDR3 protein: ASSRGTSGGPPQETQY
V gene: TRBV7-2; J gene: TRBJ1-2; CDR3 protein: ASSLEGLWDYGYT
V gene: TRBV6-2/TRBV6-3; J gene: TRBJ2-1; CDR3 protein: ASSPPGTGFFNEQF
V gene: TRBV18; J gene: TRBJ2-5; CDR3 protein: ASSVLGAETQY
V gene: TRBV6-5; J gene: TRBJ1-1; CDR3 protein: ASSPGGTEAF
V gene: TRBV3-1/TRBV3-2; J gene: TRBJ2-4; CDR3 protein: ASSQTGRNIQY
V gene: TRBV4-1; J gene: TRBJ1-1; CDR3 protein: ASSQRRTQGAGRDTEAF
V gene: TRBV4-2; J gene: TRBJ1-6; CDR3 protein: ASSQAGLSPLH
V gene: TRBV5-1; J gene: TRBJ2-3; CDR3 protein: ASRRGRDTQY
V gene: TRBV3-1/TRBV3-2; J gene: TRBJ1-2; CDR3 protein: ASSQEGVRVGGYT
V gene: TRBV6-6; J gene: TRBJ2-1; CDR3 protein: ASSYSSGLEQF
V gene: TRBV3-1/TRBV3-2; J gene: TRBJ2-3; CDR3 protein: ASSQNRAQDTQY
V gene: TRBV2; J gene: TRBJ2-5; CDR3 protein: ASSRSGEGTQY
V gene: TRBV19; J gene: TRBJ2-7; CDR3 protein: ASSRTPVYEQY
V gene: TRBV7-3; J gene: TRBJ2-1; CDR3 protein: ASSRLATSYNEQF
V gene: TRBV7-9; J gene: TRBJ2-1; CDR3 protein: ASSRSSYNEQF
V gene: TRBV7-9; J gene: TRBJ1-1; CDR3 protein: ASRGRLGPEAF
V gene: TRBV11-2; J gene: TRBJ2-3; CDR3 protein: ASTPQGTDTQY
V gene: TRBV7-9; J gene: TRBJ2-1; CDR3 protein: ASSLDLRGAGLF
V gene: TRBV7-8; J gene: TRBJ1-5; CDR3 protein: ASSPYRTNQPQH
V gene: TRBV7-2; J gene: TRBJ2-5; CDR3 protein: ASSLVTAARETQY
V gene: TRBV6-5; J gene: TRBJ2-7; CDR3 protein: ASRTDRGNSYEQY
V gene: TRBV7-3; J gene: TRBJ2-2; CDR3 protein: ASSSGSGTTTGELF
V gene: TRBV6-6; J gene: TRBJ1-5; CDR3 protein: ASSSGQAKQPQH
V gene: TRBV7-9; J gene: TRBJ2-3; CDR3 protein: ASSPSGGARATDTQY
V gene: TRBV5-1; J gene: TRBJ1-2; CDR3 protein: ASSLDRGLYGYT
V gene: TRBV2; J gene: TRBJ2-4; CDR3 protein: ASKVIRPDSNDIQY
V gene: TRBV5-4; J gene: TRBJ2-7; CDR3 protein: ASSSAPGQGVDEQY
V gene: TRBV3-1/TRBV3-2; J gene: TRBJ2-1; CDR3 protein: ASSQNRDIRKF
V gene: TRBV18; J gene: TRBJ1-2; CDR3 protein: ASSPSQGVNPQDYGYT
V gene: TRBV9; J gene: TRBJ2-3; CDR3 protein: ASSVGAGGGMGTDTQY
V gene: TRBV6-2/TRBV6-3; J gene: TRBJ2-7; CDR3 protein: ASSHFFEQY
V gene: TRBV2; J gene: TRBJ2-7; CDR3 protein: ASSVGGTYEQY
V gene: TRBV6-6; J gene: TRBJ1-1; CDR3 protein: ASSDPTGGGTEAF
V gene: TRBV7-5; J gene: TRBJ1-6; CDR3 protein: ARSIPGQGDDSPLH
V gene: TRBV5-1; J gene: TRBJ1-1; CDR3 protein: ASSLVAATEAF
V gene: TRBV5-1; J gene: TRBJ1-4; CDR3 protein: ASSPPDRAGGNEKLF
V gene: TRBV7-6; J gene: TRBJ2-7; CDR3 protein: ASSLAVRTTSEQY
V gene: TRBV5-1; J gene: TRBJ2-6; CDR3 protein: ASSGGSYGANVLT
V gene: TRBV6-5; J gene: TRBJ2-4; CDR3 protein: ASSSAGGLAKNIQY